The rows below give T cell receptor beta chains drawn from one sample of a study of T-cell memory formation after mild COVID-19. TCRdb reanalysed the 5' RACE reads using MiXCR and keeps one entry per CDR3 protein. The repertoire holds 470,000 or so distinct CDR3 sequences, with more than 15% as singletons. Sequenced input: PBMCs or a T cell subset sorted from them (not recorded which). The receptors were gathered from a man younger than 35 who had mild COVID-19 (a few samples of this study predate the infection). Cell type and time point are not known. The CDR3 runs from the conserved cysteine through the conserved F or W. The D gene is left open where the match is weak. Clone size is given for some rows only: seen once, a few or many times, or a class if the clone is expanded.

>TRBV11-2|18|NA|NA|TRBJ2-1
CASSPRSRIGGAYNEQFF
TGTGCCAGCAGCCCGCGATCTCGTATCGGGGGAGCCTACAATGAGCAGTTCTTC
>TRBV6-1|14|few|NA|TRBJ1-1
CASSGNQWGTEAFF
TGTGCCAGCAGTGGGAATCAATGGGGGACTGAAGCTTTCTTT
>TRBV5-6|15|NA|NA|TRBJ2-1
CASSLELRPYNEQFF
TGTGCCAGCAGCTTGGAGCTCAGGCCGTACAATGAGCAGTTCTTC
>TRBV28|14|NA|TRBD1|TRBJ2-2
CASSTGTGTGELFF
TGTGCCAGCAGCACCGGGACAGGGACCGGGGAGCTGTTTTTT
>TRBV29-1|13|NA|TRBD1|TRBJ1-2
CSVRTGFGYGYTF
TGCAGCGTTAGGACAGGGTTTGGCTATGGCTACACCTTC
>TRBV20-1|15|NA|TRBD2|TRBJ2-1
CSAPGTSGGLYEQFF
TGCAGTGCTCCGGGGACTAGCGGGGGGTTATATGAGCAGTTCTTC
>TRBV12-3/TRBV12-4|14|many|TRBD1|TRBJ1-6
CASSLTGDAAPLHF
TGTGCCAGCAGTTTGACAGGGGATGCCGCACCCCTCCACTTT
>TRBV7-2|15|few|NA|TRBJ2-5
CASSLGFGGRETQYF
TGTGCCAGCAGCTTAGGCTTCGGCGGCCGGGAGACCCAGTACTTC
>TRBV7-2|14|few|NA|TRBJ1-2
CASTTGHPNYGYTF
TGTGCCAGCACCACAGGGCATCCGAACTATGGCTACACCTTC
>TRBV7-6|15|few|NA|TRBJ1-2
CASSLSSQTNYGYTF
TGTGCCAGCAGCTTATCTTCACAAACTAACTATGGCTACACCTTC
>TRBV20-1|14|few|TRBD1|TRBJ1-2
CSVHPPTGAYGYTF
TGCAGTGTTCATCCCCCGACAGGGGCATATGGCTACACCTTC
>TRBV4-3|15|few|NA|TRBJ2-3
CASSQTRGTPGTQYF
TGCGCCAGCAGCCAAACCCGTGGAACGCCGGGTACGCAGTATTTT
>TRBV25-1|12|few|NA|TRBJ1-4
CATAGVGEKLFF
TGTGCCACCGCGGGGGTCGGGGAAAAACTGTTTTTT
>TRBV20-1|12|few|TRBD1|TRBJ2-2
CSAKQGIGELFF
TGCAGTGCTAAACAGGGGATCGGGGAGCTGTTTTTT
>TRBV7-9|14|few|NA|TRBJ2-3
CASSRRDGTDTQYF
TGTGCCAGCAGCCGGCGAGACGGCACAGATACGCAGTATTTT
>TRBV4-3|18|NA|TRBD2|TRBJ2-2
CASSQPPSGLALTGELFF
TGCGCCAGCAGCCAACCCCCGTCGGGACTAGCGCTCACCGGGGAGCTGTTTTTT
>TRBV3-1|13|few|NA|TRBJ2-7
CASSPDGLREQYF
TGTGCCAGCAGCCCTGACGGACTAAGGGAGCAGTACTTC
>TRBV4-3|17|few|TRBD1|TRBJ2-3
CASSSGQGRSSTDTQYF
TGCGCCAGCAGCTCTGGACAGGGAAGATCTAGCACAGATACGCAGTATTTT
>TRBV7-9|14|NA|TRBD1|TRBJ2-5
CASSFQGAKETQYF
TGTGCCAGCAGCTTCCAGGGGGCCAAGGAGACCCAGTACTTC
>TRBV19|16|once|TRBD1|TRBJ1-5
CASSIPDRGMVQPQHF
TGTGCCAGTAGTATACCGGACAGGGGAATGGTTCAGCCCCAGCATTTT
>TRBV7-8|17|few|NA|TRBJ2-3
CASSPPELLTSTDTQYF
TGTGCCAGCAGTCCCCCGGAGCTACTAACTAGCACAGATACGCAGTATTTT
>TRBV5-1|13|few|NA|TRBJ2-3
CASSLGPADTQYF
TGCGCCAGCAGCTTGGGACCGGCAGATACGCAGTATTTT
>TRBV12-3/TRBV12-4|13|few|NA|TRBJ1-6
CASSLVGPSPLHF
TGTGCCAGCAGTTTGGTAGGCCCTTCACCCCTCCACTTT
>TRBV29-1|17|few|TRBD1|TRBJ1-1
CSVEGEGQGKMNTEAFF
TGCAGCGTTGAGGGAGAGGGACAGGGGAAAATGAACACTGAAGCTTTCTTT
>TRBV4-1|15|NA|NA|TRBJ2-7
CASSLAGTGPYEQYF
TGCGCCAGCAGCTTGGCCGGGACGGGCCCCTACGAGCAGTACTTC
>TRBV7-9|14|few|TRBD1|TRBJ2-7
CASSQRQGSYEQYF
TGTGCCAGCAGCCAACGACAGGGCTCCTACGAGCAGTACTTC
>TRBV6-5|14|many|TRBD1|TRBJ1-4
CASSPGTANEKLFF
TGTGCCAGCAGTCCCGGGACAGCTAATGAAAAACTGTTTTTT
>TRBV5-4|14|many|NA|TRBJ2-5
CASSSSTRQETQYF
TGTGCCAGCAGCTCCTCGACTAGGCAAGAGACCCAGTACTTC
>TRBV5-1|15|many|NA|TRBJ2-1
CASSLAVLDKYEQFF
TGCGCCAGCAGCTTGGCCGTGCTAGATAAATATGAGCAGTTCTTC
>TRBV29-1|18|few|NA|TRBJ2-1
CSVVSGNGYYKGSAGQFF
TGCAGCGTCGTCTCAGGGAACGGCTACTACAAAGGTTCCGCGGGGCAGTTCTTC
>TRBV7-2|14|NA|NA|TRBJ2-5
CASSLTRREETQYF
TGTGCCAGCAGCTTAACGCGCCGGGAAGAGACCCAGTACTTC